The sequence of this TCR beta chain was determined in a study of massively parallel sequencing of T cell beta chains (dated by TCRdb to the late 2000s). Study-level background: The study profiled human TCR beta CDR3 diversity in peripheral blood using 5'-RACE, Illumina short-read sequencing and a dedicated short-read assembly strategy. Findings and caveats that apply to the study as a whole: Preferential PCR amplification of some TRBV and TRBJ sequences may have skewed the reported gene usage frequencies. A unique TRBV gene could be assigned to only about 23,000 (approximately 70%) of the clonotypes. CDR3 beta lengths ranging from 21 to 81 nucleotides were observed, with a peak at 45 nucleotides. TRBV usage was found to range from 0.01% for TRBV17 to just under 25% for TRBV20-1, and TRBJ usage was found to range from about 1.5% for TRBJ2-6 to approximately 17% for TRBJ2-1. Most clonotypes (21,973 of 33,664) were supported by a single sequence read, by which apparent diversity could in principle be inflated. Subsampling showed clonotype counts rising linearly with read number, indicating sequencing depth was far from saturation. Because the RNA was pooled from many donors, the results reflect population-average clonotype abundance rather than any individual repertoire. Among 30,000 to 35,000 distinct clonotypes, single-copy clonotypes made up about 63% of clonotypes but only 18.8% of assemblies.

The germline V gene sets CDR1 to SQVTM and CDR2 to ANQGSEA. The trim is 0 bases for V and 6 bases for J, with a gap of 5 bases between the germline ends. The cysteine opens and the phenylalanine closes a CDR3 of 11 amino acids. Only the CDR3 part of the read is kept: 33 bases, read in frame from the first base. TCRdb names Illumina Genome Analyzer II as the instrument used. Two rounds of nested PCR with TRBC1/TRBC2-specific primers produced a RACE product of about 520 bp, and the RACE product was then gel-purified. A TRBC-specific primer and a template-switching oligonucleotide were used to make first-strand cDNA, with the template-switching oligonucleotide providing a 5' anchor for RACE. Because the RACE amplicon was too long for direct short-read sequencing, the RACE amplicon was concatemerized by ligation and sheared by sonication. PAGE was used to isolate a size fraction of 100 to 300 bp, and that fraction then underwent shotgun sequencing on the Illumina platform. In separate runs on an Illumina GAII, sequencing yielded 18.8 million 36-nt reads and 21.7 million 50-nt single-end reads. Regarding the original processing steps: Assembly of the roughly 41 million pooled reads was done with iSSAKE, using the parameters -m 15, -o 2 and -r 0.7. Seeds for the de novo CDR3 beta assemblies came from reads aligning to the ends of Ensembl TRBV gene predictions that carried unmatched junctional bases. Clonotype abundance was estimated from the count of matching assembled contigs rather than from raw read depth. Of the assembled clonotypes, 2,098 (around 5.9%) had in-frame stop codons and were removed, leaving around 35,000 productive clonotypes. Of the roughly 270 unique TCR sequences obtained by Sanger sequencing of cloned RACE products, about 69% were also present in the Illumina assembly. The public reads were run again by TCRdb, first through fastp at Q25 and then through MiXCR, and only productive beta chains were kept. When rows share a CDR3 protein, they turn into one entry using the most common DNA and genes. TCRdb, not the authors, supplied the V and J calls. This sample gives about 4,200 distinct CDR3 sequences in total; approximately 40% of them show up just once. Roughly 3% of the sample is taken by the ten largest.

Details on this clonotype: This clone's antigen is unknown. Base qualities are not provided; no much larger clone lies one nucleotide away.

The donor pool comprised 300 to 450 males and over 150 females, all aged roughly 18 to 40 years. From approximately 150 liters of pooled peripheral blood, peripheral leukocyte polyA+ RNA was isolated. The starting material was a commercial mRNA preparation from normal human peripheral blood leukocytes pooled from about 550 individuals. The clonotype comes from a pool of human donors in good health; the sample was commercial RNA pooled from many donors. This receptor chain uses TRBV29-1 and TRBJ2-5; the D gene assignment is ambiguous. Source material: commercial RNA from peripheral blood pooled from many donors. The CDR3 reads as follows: CSVEDQQTQYF. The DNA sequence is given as TGCAGCGTTGAAGATCAACAGACCCAGTACTTC.